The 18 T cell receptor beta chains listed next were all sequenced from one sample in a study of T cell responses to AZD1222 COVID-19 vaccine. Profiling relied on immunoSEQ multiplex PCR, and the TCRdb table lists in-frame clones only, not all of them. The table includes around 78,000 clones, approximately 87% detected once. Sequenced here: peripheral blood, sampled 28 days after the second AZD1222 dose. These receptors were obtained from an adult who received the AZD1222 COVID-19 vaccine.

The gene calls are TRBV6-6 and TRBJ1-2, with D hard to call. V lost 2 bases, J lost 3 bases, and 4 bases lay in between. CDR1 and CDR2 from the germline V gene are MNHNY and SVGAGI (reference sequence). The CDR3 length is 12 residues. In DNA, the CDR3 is TGTGCCAGCAGTTACGGGGACTATGGCTACACCTTC. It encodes CASSYGDYGYTF.

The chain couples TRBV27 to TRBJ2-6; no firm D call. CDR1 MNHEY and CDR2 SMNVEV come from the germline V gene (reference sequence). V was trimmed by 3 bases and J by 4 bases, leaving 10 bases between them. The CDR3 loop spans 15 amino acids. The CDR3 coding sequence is TGTGCCAGCAGTTTTACCGGAACAGGGGCCAACGTCCTGACTTTC. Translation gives CASSFTGTGANVLTF.

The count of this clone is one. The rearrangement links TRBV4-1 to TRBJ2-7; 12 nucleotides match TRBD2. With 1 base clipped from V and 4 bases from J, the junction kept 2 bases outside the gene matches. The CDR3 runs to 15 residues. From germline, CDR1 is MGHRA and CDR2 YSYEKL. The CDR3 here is CASSQASGGAYEQYF. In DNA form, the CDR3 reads TGCGCCAGCAGCCAAGCTAGCGGGGGGGCTTACGAGCAGTACTTC.

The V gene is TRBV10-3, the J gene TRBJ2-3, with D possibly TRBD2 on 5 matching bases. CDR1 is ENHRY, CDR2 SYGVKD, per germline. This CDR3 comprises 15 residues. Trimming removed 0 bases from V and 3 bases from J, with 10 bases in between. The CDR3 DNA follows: TGTGCCATCAGTGAGTCTGAGGGCTGGACAGATACGCAGTATTTT. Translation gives CAISESEGWTDTQYF.

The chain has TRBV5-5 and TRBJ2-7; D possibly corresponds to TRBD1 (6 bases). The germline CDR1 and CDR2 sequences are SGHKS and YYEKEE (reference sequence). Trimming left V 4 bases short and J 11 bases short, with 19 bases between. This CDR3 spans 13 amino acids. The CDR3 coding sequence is TGTGCCAGCAGCCCAAATGACAGGATGGCGAAGTACTTC. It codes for CASSPNDRMAKYF. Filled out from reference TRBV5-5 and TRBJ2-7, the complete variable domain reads DAGVTQSPTHLIKTRGQQVTLRCSPISGHKSVSWYQQVLGQGPQFIFQYYEKEERGRGNFPDRFSARQFPNYSSELNVNALLLGDSALYLCASSPNDRMAKYFGPGTRLTVT.

CDR3 in amino acids: CASSSGVSRMAGNTIYF. DNA for the CDR3: TGCGCCAGCAGCTCCGGGGTTTCTCGGATGGCTGGAAACACCATATATTTT. The V call is TRBV5-1, the J call TRBJ1-3; D is uncertain. The CDR3 consists of 17 residues. V was trimmed by 3 bases and J by 2 bases, leaving 18 bases between them. The germline V gene encodes CDR1 SGHRS and CDR2 YFSETQ.

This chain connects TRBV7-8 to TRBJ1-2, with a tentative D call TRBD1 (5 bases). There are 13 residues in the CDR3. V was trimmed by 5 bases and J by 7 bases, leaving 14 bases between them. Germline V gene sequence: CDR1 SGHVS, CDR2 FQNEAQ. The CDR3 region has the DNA TGTGCCAGCAGCCAGGGACGGATTTTTGGCTACACCTTC. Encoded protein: CASSQGRIFGYTF.

CDR3 residues: CASSPDRINEKLFF. The CDR3 region has the DNA TGTGCCAGCAGTCCAGACAGGATCAATGAAAAACTGTTTTTT. The rearrangement uses TRBV6-5 and TRBJ1-4; the D gene is possibly TRBD1 (6 bases). Germline V gene lookup returns CDR1 MNHEY and CDR2 SVGAGI. The CDR3 covers 14 residues. V dropped 5 bases and J dropped 5 bases, with 12 bases sitting between them.

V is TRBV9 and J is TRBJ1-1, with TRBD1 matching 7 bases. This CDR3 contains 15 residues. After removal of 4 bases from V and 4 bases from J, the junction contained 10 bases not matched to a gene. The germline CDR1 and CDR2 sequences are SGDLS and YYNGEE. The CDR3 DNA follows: TGTGCCAGCAGCCTGAGTGAGGGGGCAGGCACTGAAGCTTTCTTT. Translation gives CASSLSEGAGTEAFF.

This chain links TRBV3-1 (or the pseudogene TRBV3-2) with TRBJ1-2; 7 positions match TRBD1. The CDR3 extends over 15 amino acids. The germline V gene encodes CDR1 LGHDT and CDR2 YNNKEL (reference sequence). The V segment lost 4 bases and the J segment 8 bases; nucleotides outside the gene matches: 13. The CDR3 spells CASSRGQAASGGYTF. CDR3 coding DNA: TGTGCCAGCAGCCGCGGACAGGCCGCCTCGGGCGGCTACACCTTC.

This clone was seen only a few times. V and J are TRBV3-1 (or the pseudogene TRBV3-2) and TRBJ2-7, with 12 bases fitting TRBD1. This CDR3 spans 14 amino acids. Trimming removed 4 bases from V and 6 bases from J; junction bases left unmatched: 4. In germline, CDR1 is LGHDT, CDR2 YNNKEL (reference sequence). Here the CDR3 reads CASSRGTGGSEQYF. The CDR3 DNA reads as TGTGCCAGCAGCCGCGGGACAGGGGGCTCCGAGCAGTACTTC.

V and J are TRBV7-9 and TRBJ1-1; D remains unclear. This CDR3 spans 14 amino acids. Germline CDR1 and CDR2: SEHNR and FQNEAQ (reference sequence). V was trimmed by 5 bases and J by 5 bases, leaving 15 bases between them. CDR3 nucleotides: TGTGCCAGCAGCCCGAAGGTGGTCAGGACTGAAGCTTTCTTT. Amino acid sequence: CASSPKVVRTEAFF.

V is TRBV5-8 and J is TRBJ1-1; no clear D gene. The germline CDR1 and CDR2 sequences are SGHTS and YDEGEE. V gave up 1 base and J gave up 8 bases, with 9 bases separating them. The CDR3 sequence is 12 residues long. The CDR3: CASSLSLDEAFF. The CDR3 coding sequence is TGTGCCAGCAGCTTGTCACTGGACGAAGCTTTCTTT.

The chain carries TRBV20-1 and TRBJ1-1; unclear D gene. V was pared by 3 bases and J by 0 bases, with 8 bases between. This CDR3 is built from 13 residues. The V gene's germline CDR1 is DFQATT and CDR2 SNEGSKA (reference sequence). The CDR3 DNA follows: TGCAGTGCTAGTCCCGACCTGAACACTGAAGCTTTCTTT. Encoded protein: CSASPDLNTEAFF.

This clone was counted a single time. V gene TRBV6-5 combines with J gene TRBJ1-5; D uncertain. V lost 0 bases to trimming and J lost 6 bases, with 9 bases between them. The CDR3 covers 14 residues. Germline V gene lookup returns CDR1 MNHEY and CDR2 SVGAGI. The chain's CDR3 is CASSYSKTAQPQHF. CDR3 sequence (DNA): TGTGCCAGCAGTTACTCGAAGACGGCTCAGCCCCAGCATTTT.

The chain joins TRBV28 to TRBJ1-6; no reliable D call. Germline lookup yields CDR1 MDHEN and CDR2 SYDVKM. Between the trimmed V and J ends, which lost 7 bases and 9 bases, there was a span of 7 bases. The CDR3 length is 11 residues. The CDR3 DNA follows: TGTGCCAGCATAGAGGCTTCACCCCTCCACTTT. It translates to CASIEASPLHF.

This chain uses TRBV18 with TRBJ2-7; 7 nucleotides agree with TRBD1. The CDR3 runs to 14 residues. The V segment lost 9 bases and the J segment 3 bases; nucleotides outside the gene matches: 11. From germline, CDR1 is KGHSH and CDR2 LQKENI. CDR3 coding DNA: TGTGCCAGTAGCCCCGGGACAGTGTTCTACGAGCAGTACTTC. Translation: CASSPGTVFYEQYF.

CDR3 nucleotide sequence: TGTGCCAGCAGCCAGACAGGGGTTGAGTGGCCCCAGCATTTT. It codes for CASSQTGVEWPQHF. V and J are TRBV6-5 and TRBJ1-5; TRBD1 agrees at 8 bases. The germline V gene has CDR1 MNHEY and CDR2 SVGAGI. The CDR3 covers 14 residues. The junction had 10 bases not matched to a gene; V was cut back by 6 bases and J by 9 bases.